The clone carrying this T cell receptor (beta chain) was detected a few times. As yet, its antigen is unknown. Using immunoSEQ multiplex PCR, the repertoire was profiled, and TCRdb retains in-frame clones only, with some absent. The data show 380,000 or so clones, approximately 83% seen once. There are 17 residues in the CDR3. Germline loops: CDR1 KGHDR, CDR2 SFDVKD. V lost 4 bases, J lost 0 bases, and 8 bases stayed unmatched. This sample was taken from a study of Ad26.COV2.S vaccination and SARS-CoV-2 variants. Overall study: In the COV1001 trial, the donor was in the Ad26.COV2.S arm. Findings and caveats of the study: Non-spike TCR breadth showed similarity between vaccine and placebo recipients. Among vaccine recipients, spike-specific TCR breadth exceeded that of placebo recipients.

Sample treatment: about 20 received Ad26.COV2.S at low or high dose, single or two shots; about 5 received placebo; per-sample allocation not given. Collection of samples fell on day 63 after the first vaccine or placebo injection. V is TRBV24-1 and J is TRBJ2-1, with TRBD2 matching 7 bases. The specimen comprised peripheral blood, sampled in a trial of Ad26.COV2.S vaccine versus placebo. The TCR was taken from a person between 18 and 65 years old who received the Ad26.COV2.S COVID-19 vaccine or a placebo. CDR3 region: CATSDPKAGSSYNEQFF. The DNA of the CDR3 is TGTGCCACCAGTGACCCTAAAGCGGGAAGCTCCTACAATGAGCAGTTCTTC.